Below, one T cell receptor beta chain is given with its context. No antigen is known for it. The sample belongs to a study of cytomegalovirus exposure and HLA in healthy donors. Across the study: Among the 370 or so donors who were genotyped, roughly 76% fell in the genetic ancestry cluster that is associated with self-reported Caucasian donors.

Study-level findings and limits: A later analysis linked a missense DCLRE1C variant to TCR beta V- and J-gene trimming. Being productive about 87% or about 30% of the time was typical of most TCR beta V segments in an earlier analysis.

The germline V gene has CDR1 MGHRA and CDR2 YSYEKL. The CDR3 sequence is 16 residues long. Trimming took 4 bases from V and 2 from J, leaving 18 bases between them. With 60 Vbeta and 13 Jbeta primers, the PCR was carried out. The table came from immunoSEQ multiplex PCR; TCRdb's copy has only in-frame clones and leaves some out. The data show around 150,000 clones, with about 85% seen just once and 3% to 4% held by the top ten. The sequenced sample consisted of PBMCs. This receptor was taken from a human donor in good health. V usage is TRBV4-1 and J usage is TRBJ2-7; tentatively, D is TRBD1 (6 bases). The CDR3 loop reads CASSRRSDSLTYEQYF. CDR3 bases: TGCGCCAGCAGCCGAAGATCGGACAGCCTGACCTACGAGCAGTACTTC.